This T cell receptor beta chain was documented in a study of cytomegalovirus exposure and HLA in healthy donors. Regarding the study as a whole: Subsequent analysis revealed that first-cohort TCR clusters tended to co-occur in the 130 or so validation repertoires. Confirmation in vitro established that three CMV-associated chains were specific for CMV antigens.

This clone has only a few counts. Its antigen remains unknown. The CDR3 runs 14 residues. Germline assignment: CDR1 SEHNR and CDR2 FQNEAQ (reference sequence). Trimming removed 5 bases from V and 8 bases from J, with 15 bases in between. The assay was immunoSEQ multiplex PCR, and TCRdb's table has in-frame clones only and misses some. The profile shows 280,000 or so clones, 88% of them singletons. The sequence came from a young woman in good health and CMV-seronegative. The material sequenced was PBMCs. The chain links TRBV7-9 to TRBJ1-4, with D perhaps TRBD1 (5 bases). The CDR3 nucleotides read TGTGCCAGCAGCCCGGCCAGGGTGCGGGAAAAACTGTTTTTT. As protein: CASSPARVREKLFF.